The 14 T cell receptor beta chains reported below all come from one sample, sequenced in a study of shared clonotypes between healthy human individuals. TCRdb's copy holds only in-frame clones and misses some; the assay was immunoSEQ multiplex PCR. In the table there are some 2,000,000 clones, approximately 94% of which are singletons. Sequencing was carried out using naive CD4+ T cells sorted from blood. Subset meaning: CD45RA+ positively selected. These receptors all come from a man younger than 35 in good health.

The gene calls are TRBV7-2 and TRBJ2-1, with 7 bases identical to TRBD1. Germline V gene lookup returns CDR1 SGHTA and CDR2 FQGNSA. CDR3 size: 15 residues. J gave up 4 bases and V 5 bases, and 8 bases lay outside the gene matches. DNA for the CDR3: TGTGCCAGCAGCGCACGGGACAGACCGTACAATGAGCAGTTCTTC. It codes for CASSARDRPYNEQFF.

The chain has TRBV2 and TRBJ1-2, with D possibly being TRBD1 (6 bases). This CDR3 has 12 amino acids. V lost 8 bases, J lost 7 bases, and 14 bases lay in between. Germline V lookup: CDR1 SNHLY, CDR2 FYNNEI. The CDR3, as DNA: TGTGCCAGCCAAACAGGGATACTTGGCTACACCTTC. Encoded protein: CASQTGILGYTF.

The J gene is TRBJ1-1, the V gene TRBV10-3, with a possible D match to TRBD1 (6 bases). Germline assignment: CDR1 ENHRY and CDR2 SYGVKD. Trimming removed 10 bases at V and 1 base at J, with 16 bases between. The CDR3 length is 14 residues. CDR3 residues: CATGPLGGNTEAFF. In DNA, the CDR3 is TGTGCCACCGGACCGTTAGGGGGGAACACTGAAGCTTTCTTT.

Details on this clone: At one end the junction does not follow the germline gene, possibly because of a read error. The chain recombines TRBV7-7 with TRBJ2-3; D remains unclear. CDR1 and CDR2 (germline): SSHAT, FNYEAQ (reference sequence). The CDR3 runs 14 residues. CDR3 amino acids: CASSLSPWADTQYF. The DNA for the CDR3 is TGTGCTAGCAGCTTAAGTCCTTGGGCAGATACGCAGTATTTT.

On this clone itself: Other DNA sequences in the same sample also yield this CDR3. The chain joins TRBV28 to TRBJ2-5, with D possibly being TRBD1 (5 bases). Between the trimmed V and J ends, which lost 4 bases and 2 bases, there was a span of 11 bases. CDR3 length: 14 amino acids. CDR1 is MDHEN and CDR2 is SYDVKM in the germline V gene. CDR3 nucleotides: TGTGCCAGCAGTTCAGGGTTAGGTCAAGAGACCCAGTACTTC. Its translation is CASSSGLGQETQYF.

V is TRBV6-1 and J is TRBJ2-7; the match to TRBD1 covers 7 bases. The length of the CDR3 is 15 residues. Germline loops: CDR1 MNHNS, CDR2 SASEGT. The ends lost 2 bases at V and 1 base at J; junction bases unmatched: 5. The CDR3 DNA reads as TGTGCCAGCAGTGAACAGCGACAGGGATCCTACGAGCAGTACTTC. Translation gives CASSEQRQGSYEQYF.

The rearrangement links TRBV6-6 to TRBJ1-5; TRBD1 might be the D (6 bases). Germline V gene lookup returns CDR1 MNHNY and CDR2 SVGAGI (reference sequence). V shed 5 bases and J shed 6 bases, with 8 bases lying between them. The CDR3 consists of 12 residues. The CDR3 loop reads CASSTGSQPQHF. CDR3 nucleotides: TGTGCCAGCAGTACAGGGTCTCAGCCCCAGCATTTT.

V usage is TRBV4-2 and J usage is TRBJ2-1, with TRBD1 matching 9 bases. This CDR3 has 17 amino acids. Trimming at V came to 0 bases and at J to 6 bases, leaving 9 bases not matched to a gene. The V gene's germline CDR1 is LGHNA and CDR2 YNFKEQ. CDR3: CASSQDPGTGSFNEQFF. CDR3 DNA sequence: TGTGCCAGCAGCCAAGATCCCGGGACAGGGAGTTTCAATGAGCAGTTCTTC.

The chain has TRBV6-6 and TRBJ2-2, with D perhaps matching TRBD1 (6 bases). CDR1 and CDR2 (germline): MNHNY, SVGAGI (reference sequence). The CDR3 sequence is 15 residues long. V dropped 6 bases and J dropped 3 bases, with 14 bases sitting between them. The CDR3 sequence: CASSQLTGYTGELFF. The CDR3 DNA reads as TGTGCCAGCAGCCAACTTACAGGGTACACCGGGGAGCTGTTTTTT.

As to this clone: One junction end does not reproduce the germline sequence, and a read error may be involved. The rearrangement uses TRBV20-1 and TRBJ2-3; no definite D call. Germline values: CDR1 DFQATT, CDR2 SNEGSKA (reference sequence). This CDR3 has 11 amino acids. The CDR3 loop is CSARDEMVGVF. The CDR3 DNA is TGCAGTGCTAGAGATGAGATGGTTGGGGTTTTT.

CDR3 loop: CASSLVVNVYTF. In nucleotides, the CDR3 is TGTGCCAGCAGCTTAGTCGTAAACGTCTACACCTTC. The rearrangement joins TRBV5-6 to TRBJ1-2; D uncertain. The CDR3 consists of 12 residues. CDR1 is SGHDT, CDR2 YYEEEE, per germline. V was clipped by 2 bases and J by 10 bases, with 12 bases between them.

Written as DNA, the CDR3 is TGTGCCAGCAGTCGGAATCTAGCGGGGGTCACAGATACGCAGTATTTT. Protein product: CASSRNLAGVTDTQYF. V usage is TRBV27 and J usage is TRBJ2-3; 10 nucleotides match TRBD2. Unmatched junction bases numbered 7, after V lost 5 bases and J lost 2 bases. Per the germline V gene, CDR1 is MNHEY and CDR2 is SMNVEV (reference sequence). This CDR3 contains 16 residues.

The rearrangement uses TRBV4-3 and TRBJ2-3, with D unresolved. CDR3 size: 14 residues. The germline gives CDR1 LGHNA, CDR2 YSLEER. Trimming took 0 bases from V and 3 from J, leaving 7 bases between them. CDR3 DNA sequence: TGCGCCAGCAGCCAAGATCGGGCAACAGATACGCAGTATTTT. This codes for CASSQDRATDTQYF.

The chain links TRBV4-3 to TRBJ2-3, with a weak D call TRBD2 (6 bases). Germline CDR1 LGHNA, CDR2 YSLEER. V was shortened by 4 bases and J by 2 bases, with 16 bases between the two germline ends. The CDR3 has 16 amino acids. CDR3 loop: CASSRDRDLNTDTQYF. The DNA for the CDR3 is TGCGCCAGCAGCCGGGACCGGGACTTAAACACAGATACGCAGTATTTT.